This TCR beta chain emerged from a study of CD8+CD57+ T cells in acquired aplastic anemia. Profiling that covered TCR beta VDJ and CDR3 relied on genomic DNA as its template. TCRdb re-derived calls from the reads in MiXCR, one entry per CDR3 protein. Of 75,000 to 80,000 distinct CDR3 sequences listed, about three quarters were seen once; the top ten hold roughly 80%. The CDR3 length is 15 residues. Trimming cost V 10 bases and J 8 bases; bases outside gene matches: 15. Germline V gene lookup returns CDR1 ENHRY and CDR2 SYGVKD. All patients picked for sequencing had shown, by flow cytometry, an expansion of CD8+CD57+ cells.

The clonotype was recovered from a human donor with aplastic anemia. Sequencing input: sorted CD4+, CD8+, or CD8+CD57+ T cells (not recorded which) from PBMCs. This chain links TRBV10-3 with TRBJ2-1; 9 positions match TRBD2. CDR3 sequence: CATNRAREGLDEQFF. CDR3 nucleotides: TGTGCCACCAATCGGGCGCGGGAGGGCCTCGATGAGCAGTTCTTC.